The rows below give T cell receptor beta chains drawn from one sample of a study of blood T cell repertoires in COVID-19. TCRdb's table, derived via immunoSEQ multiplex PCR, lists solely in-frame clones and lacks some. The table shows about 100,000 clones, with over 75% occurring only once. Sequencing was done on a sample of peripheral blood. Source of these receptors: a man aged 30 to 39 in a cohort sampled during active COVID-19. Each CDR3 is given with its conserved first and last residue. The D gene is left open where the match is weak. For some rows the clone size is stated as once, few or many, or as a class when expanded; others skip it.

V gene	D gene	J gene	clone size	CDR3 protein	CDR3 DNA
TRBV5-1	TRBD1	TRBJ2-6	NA	CASSLDLLSGGPSGANVLTF	TGCGCCAGCAGCTTGGATCTTCTCTCAGGGGGACCCTCTGGGGCCAACGTCCTGACTTTC
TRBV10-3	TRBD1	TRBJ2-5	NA	CAISETGTGGETQYF	TGTGCCATCAGTGAAACCGGGACAGGGGGTGAGACCCAGTACTTC
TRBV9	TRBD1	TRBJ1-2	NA	CASSVDMGQGYGYTF	TGTGCCAGCAGCGTAGATATGGGACAGGGCTATGGCTACACCTTC
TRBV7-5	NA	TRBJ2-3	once	CVRSSPNGTGKGTDTQYF	TGTGTCAGAAGCTCCCCCAATGGGACAGGAAAAGGTACAGATACGCAGTATTTT
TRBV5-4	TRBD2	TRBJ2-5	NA	CASSLPTSGGRETQYF	TGTGCCAGCAGTTTGCCGACTAGCGGGGGGAGGGAGACCCAGTACTTC
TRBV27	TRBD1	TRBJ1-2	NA	CASSLTASWDRVKGGYTF	TGTGCCAGCAGTTTGACGGCTTCGTGGGACAGGGTAAAAGGAGGCTACACCTTC
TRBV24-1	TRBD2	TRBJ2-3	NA	CATSDRRGGTDTQYF	TGTGCCACCAGTGATCGACGGGGGGGCACAGATACGCAGTATTTT
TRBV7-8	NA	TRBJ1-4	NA	CASSLQGKANEKLFF	TGTGCCAGCAGCTTACAGGGGAAGGCTAATGAAAAACTGTTTTTT
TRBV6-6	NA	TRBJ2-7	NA	CASSPIARPTYEQYF	TGTGCCAGCAGTCCTATAGCGAGGCCAACCTACGAGCAGTACTTC
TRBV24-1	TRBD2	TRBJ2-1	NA	CATSAAGDNNEQFF	TGTGCCACCAGTGCAGCGGGGGATAACAATGAGCAGTTCTTC
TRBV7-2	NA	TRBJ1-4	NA	CASSSLRGSNEKLFF	TGTGCCAGCAGCTCCCTAAGGGGCAGTAATGAAAAACTGTTTTTT
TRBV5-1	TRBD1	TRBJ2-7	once	CASSPTGGSYEQYF	TGCGCCAGCAGCCCGACAGGGGGCAGCTACGAGCAGTACTTC
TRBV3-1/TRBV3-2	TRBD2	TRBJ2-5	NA	CASSQDLSGGAETQYF	TGTGCCAGCAGCCAAGATCTTAGCGGGGGGGCTGAGACCCAGTACTTC
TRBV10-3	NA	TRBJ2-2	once	CAISSTGELFF	TGTGCCATCAGTTCAACCGGGGAGCTGTTTTTT
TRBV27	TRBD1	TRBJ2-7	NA	CASSYDRDYEQYF	TGTGCCAGCAGTTACGACAGGGATTACGAGCAGTACTTC
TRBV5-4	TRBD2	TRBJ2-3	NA	CASSTMVAGDTDTQYF	TGTGCCAGCAGCACCATGGTAGCGGGGGACACAGATACGCAGTATTTT
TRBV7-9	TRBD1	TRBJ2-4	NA	CASSLGTNRGNIQYF	TGTGCCAGCAGCTTAGGAACGAACAGGGGGAACATTCAGTACTTC
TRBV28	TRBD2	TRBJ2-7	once	CASSTFKTSGVTYEQYF	TGTGCCAGCAGTACCTTTAAAACTAGCGGGGTTACATACGAGCAGTACTTC
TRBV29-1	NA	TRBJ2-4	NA	CSVEGAGNLAKNIQYF	TGCAGCGTTGAAGGGGCAGGAAACCTAGCCAAAAACATTCAGTACTTC
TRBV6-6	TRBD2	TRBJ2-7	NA	CASSRLSGGVHEQYF	TGTGCCAGCAGCCGGCTTAGCGGGGGGGTTCACGAGCAGTACTTC
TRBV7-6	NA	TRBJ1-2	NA	CASSLRGVGNYGYTF	TGTGCCAGCAGCTTACGGGGTGTCGGCAACTATGGCTACACCTTC
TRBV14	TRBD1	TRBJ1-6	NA	CASRPGTGSSYNSPLHF	TGTGCCAGCAGACCCGGGACAGGGAGCTCCTATAATTCACCCCTCCACTTT
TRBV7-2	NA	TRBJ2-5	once	CASSLVAQGGETQYF	TGTGCCAGCAGCTTAGTGGCCCAGGGTGGAGAGACCCAGTACTTC
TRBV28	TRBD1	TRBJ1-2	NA	CASRRTGNYGYTF	TGTGCCAGCAGGAGGACAGGGAACTATGGCTACACCTTC
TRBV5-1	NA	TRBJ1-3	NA	CASKELPSGNTIYF	TGCGCCAGCAAAGAGCTACCCTCTGGAAACACCATATATTTT
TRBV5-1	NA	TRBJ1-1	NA	CASSLASYRENTEAFF	TGCGCCAGCAGCTTGGCCTCGTACAGGGAGAACACTGAAGCTTTCTTT
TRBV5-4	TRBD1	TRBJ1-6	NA	CASSLDRGMNSPLHF	TGTGCCAGCAGCTTGGACAGGGGGATGAATTCACCCCTCCACTTT
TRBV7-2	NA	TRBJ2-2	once	CASSLLGPTGELFF	TGTGCCAGCAGCTTGCTGGGCCCCACCGGGGAGCTGTTTTTT
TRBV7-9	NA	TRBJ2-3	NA	CASSFAGSTDTQYF	TGTGCCAGCAGCTTCGCGGGATCCACAGATACGCAGTATTTT
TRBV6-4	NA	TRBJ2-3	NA	CASSESGGGGGAGTDTQYF	TGTGCCAGCAGTGAATCCGGAGGAGGTGGCGGGGCGGGCACAGATACGCAGTATTTT
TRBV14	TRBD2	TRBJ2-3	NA	CASSSSGPDTQYF	TGTGCCAGCAGCTCTAGCGGTCCAGATACGCAGTATTTT
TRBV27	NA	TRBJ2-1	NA	CASRSPYNEQFF	TGTGCCAGCAGATCCCCGTACAATGAGCAGTTCTTC
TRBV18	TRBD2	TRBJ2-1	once	CASSPGWAGGAYNEQFF	TGTGCCAGCTCACCAGGATGGGCGGGGGGCGCTTACAATGAGCAGTTCTTC
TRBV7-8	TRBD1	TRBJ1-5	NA	CASSLGGTGPYNQPQHF	TGTGCCAGCAGCTTAGGAGGGACAGGACCTTACAATCAGCCCCAGCATTTT
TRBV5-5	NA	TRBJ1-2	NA	CASSSGTFQSWGYGYTF	TGTGCCAGCAGCTCGGGGACATTCCAATCCTGGGGCTATGGCTACACCTTC
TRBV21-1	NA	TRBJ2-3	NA	CASSKGRSTDTQYF	TGTGCCAGCAGCAAGGGCAGATCCACAGATACGCAGTATTTT
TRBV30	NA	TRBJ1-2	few	CAWSANGNYGYTF	TGTGCCTGGAGTGCAAACGGGAACTATGGCTACACCTTC
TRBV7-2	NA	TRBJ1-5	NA	CASSYISGHQAQPQHF	TGTGCCAGCAGCTACATATCGGGACACCAAGCTCAGCCCCAGCATTTT
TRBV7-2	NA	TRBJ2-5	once	CASSFRVSETQYF	TGTGCCAGCAGCTTCAGGGTGTCCGAGACCCAGTACTTC
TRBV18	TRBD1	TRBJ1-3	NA	CASSSGTDSGNTIYF	TGTGCCAGCTCATCAGGGACAGACTCTGGAAACACCATATATTTT
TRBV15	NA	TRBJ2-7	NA	CATSREGRGYEQYF	TGTGCCACCAGCAGAGAGGGCAGGGGTTACGAGCAGTACTTC
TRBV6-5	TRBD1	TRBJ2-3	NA	CASSWTGLTDTQYF	TGTGCCAGCAGTTGGACAGGGCTGACAGATACGCAGTATTTT
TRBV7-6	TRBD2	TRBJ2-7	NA	CASSLISFGGEQYF	TGTGCCAGCAGCTTGATCAGCTTCGGGGGGGAGCAGTACTTC
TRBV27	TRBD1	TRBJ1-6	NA	CASSLWDRNNSPLHF	TGTGCCAGCAGTTTATGGGACAGAAATAATTCACCCCTCCACTTT
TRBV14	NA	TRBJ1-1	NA	CASSQTTWGGAFF	TGTGCCAGCAGCCAGACTACTTGGGGAGGAGCTTTCTTT
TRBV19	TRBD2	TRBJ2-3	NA	CASSMGGGTDTQYF	TGTGCCAGTAGTATGGGGGGGGGCACAGATACGCAGTATTTT
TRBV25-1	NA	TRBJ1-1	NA	CASIKGGDTEAFF	TGTGCCAGCATCAAAGGGGGTGACACTGAAGCTTTCTTT
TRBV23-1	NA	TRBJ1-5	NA	CASSHHGGQHNQPQHF	TGCGCCAGCAGCCACCACGGTGGACAGCACAATCAGCCCCAGCATTTT
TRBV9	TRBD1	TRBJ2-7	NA	CASSEGQRTYEQYF	TGTGCCAGCAGCGAGGGACAGCGCACCTACGAGCAGTACTTC
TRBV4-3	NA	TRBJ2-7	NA	CASSQVVWNRGGDEQYF	TGCGCCAGCAGCCAAGTAGTTTGGAACAGGGGAGGCGACGAGCAGTACTTC
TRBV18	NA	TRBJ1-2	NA	CASSPPAGDYGYTF	TGTGCCAGCTCACCACCGGCCGGGGACTATGGCTACACCTTC
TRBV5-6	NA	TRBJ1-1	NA	CASSLGHGDTEAFF	TGTGCCAGCAGCCTGGGGCACGGGGACACTGAAGCTTTCTTT
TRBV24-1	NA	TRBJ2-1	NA	CATSDSFSRTYNEQFF	TGTGCCACCAGTGATTCCTTTAGCCGTACTTACAATGAGCAGTTCTTC
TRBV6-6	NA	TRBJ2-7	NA	CASRTRTASYEQYF	TGTGCCAGCAGAACAAGGACAGCTTCCTACGAGCAGTACTTC
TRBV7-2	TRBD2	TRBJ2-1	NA	CASSLLSGGYNEQFF	TGTGCCAGCAGCCTTCTTAGCGGGGGGTACAATGAGCAGTTCTTC